This T cell receptor (beta chain) is from a study of cytomegalovirus exposure and HLA in healthy donors. Looking at the study overall: Researchers previously reported finding roughly 120 million unique TCR beta sequences from around 200 million T cells. HLA-typed donors were the source of 83 million or so unique TCRs held in an early data release. Findings and caveats of the study: The authors later linked a missense DCLRE1C variant to TCR beta V- and J-gene trimming. In an earlier analysis, about 87% or about 30%: the productive usage of most TCR beta V segments.

The PCR employed 60 Vbeta primers together with 13 Jbeta primers. Data came from immunoSEQ multiplex PCR; TCRdb stores just in-frame clones and leaves some out. The sample consists of 55,000 to 80,000 clones, roughly 80% of them appearing once. V was clipped by 6 bases and J by 7 bases, with 16 bases between them. There are 13 residues in the CDR3. Germline CDR1 is SNHLY and CDR2 is FYNNEI. To note about this clone: Its cognate antigen is unknown.

The source is a woman between 25 and 40 years old in good health and CMV-seronegative. Sequences were obtained from PBMCs. The chain carries TRBV2 and TRBJ2-7, with a possible D match to TRBD1 (5 bases). CDR3 in amino acids: CASSYRRSSEQYF. In DNA form, the CDR3 reads TGTGCCAGCAGCTACAGGCGGTCCTCAGAGCAGTACTTC.